This T cell receptor (beta chain) was sequenced during a study of cytomegalovirus exposure and HLA in healthy donors listed by TCRdb under 2017. Looking at the study overall: According to an earlier analysis of 550 to 700 of the donors, 150 million to 200 million T cells yielded 90 million to 130 million unique TCR beta sequences and approximately 300 Gb of sequence data. Roughly 320 gigabases of sequencing data and around 80 million unique TCR sequences made up an early release that covered several hundred HLA-typed donors. Of the approximately 400 genotyped donors, 70% to 90% were placed in the genetic ancestry cluster associated with self-reported Caucasian donors. The study aimed to test whether cataloging public T cell receptors could reveal signatures of past pathogen exposure. The study used immunosequencing to profile the T cell repertoires of 600 to 850 subjects and linked those repertoires to cytomegalovirus serostatus. Besides the first cohort of around 700 subjects, a separate validation cohort made up of over 100 different subjects was used. To predict cytomegalovirus infection status, the study brought together high-throughput TCR immunosequencing, statistical association of individual TCRs with disease status, and machine learning. To study patterns of TCR occurrence, a later analysis re-analyzed previously published TCR beta repertoires from 666 donors and added high-resolution HLA genotyping. Rather than drawing on any new phenotypic data, the later analysis identified candidate immune exposures from TCR beta sequences and the way those sequences occurred across donors. In an earlier analysis of a few hundred of the donors, high-throughput TCR beta sequencing was used to judge whether each TCR beta V gene segment behaved as functional or pseudogenic. Donor age, sex, ethnicity and CMV serostatus were compiled alongside the repertoire data. Genome-wide SNP genotypes for about 55% of the roughly 670 donors were used in a later genetic analysis, which treated that subset as a discovery cohort. Every discovery cohort repertoire had been produced on one sequencing platform. HLA typing covered class I and class II loci at four-digit resolution. The number of typed donors differed by locus: about 620-630 for A, B, C, DRB1 and DQB1; 522 for DQA1; 606 for DPA1; and some 470 for DPB1. Four to six DR-DQ haplotypes were handled as single units for association and clustering, since linkage in the cohort was strong. Among about 400 genotyped donors of the cohort, an average of around 250,000 unique TCR beta nucleotide sequences was sequenced per donor, of which approximately 19% were non-productive.

The library was generated by the immunoSEQ multiplex PCR assay. For the multiplex PCR, a mixture combining 60 forward primers for TCR Vbeta segments and 13 reverse primers for TCR Jbeta segments was used. The CDR3 region of rearranged TCR beta genes was amplified from genomic DNA with a multiplex PCR assay. The amplified TCR beta libraries were sequenced on the Illumina HiSeq System as 87-base-pair reads. In the paper's pipeline: Across the 500 to 700 repertoires, a later analysis counted tens of millions of unique TCR beta chains, 9 million to 14 million of which were shared by at least two donors. Raw reads were error-corrected and collapsed into unique sequences with a nearest-neighbor algorithm that merged closely related sequences to remove PCR and sequencing errors. CDR3 sequences were aligned to IMGT reference sequences to assign V, D and J gene segments. For a sequence to be retained, a match of at least six nucleotides to both a V gene segment and a J gene segment was required. A rearrangement was called productive if the CDR3 had no stop codons and remained in frame with V and J, and every other rearrangement was called non-productive. Following IMGT convention, CDR3 was defined as the stretch from the second conserved V-encoded cysteine up to the conserved J-encoded phenylalanine. The earlier analysis of 550 to 650 of the donors excluded any sequence lacking an unambiguous match to a single V gene segment. In an earlier analysis of a few hundred of the donors, a V segment was called functional when productive rearrangements were above 56.7%, and segregating when the standard deviation between donors exceeded 5%. A statistical classification framework was developed to diagnose cytomegalovirus status using the catalog of TCR beta chain sequences. A later analysis assigned V and J genes by comparing TCR nucleotide sequences with IMGT/GENE-DB human TR gene sequences. Using the TCRdist pipeline, a later analysis assigned CDR3 sequences along with most-parsimonious VDJ recombination scenarios. In a later analysis, each TCR beta chain was defined by its CDR3 amino acid sequence together with its V-gene family, and reads without a unique V-gene family were excluded. To address suspected cross-contamination and a sequencing artifact, a later analysis removed a few hundred highly shared, low-generation-probability nucleotide sequences. A later analysis calculated a clonal expansion index for each public chain from normalized within-repertoire ranks of inferred template counts. In a later analysis, generation probabilities were computed with a VDJ recombination model fitted to out-of-frame rearrangements, and the resulting probabilities were checked against IGoR. In a later analysis, TCR-TCR, TCR-HLA and TCR-CMV co-occurrence was scored with hypergeometric tests, and a repertoire-size bias correction was applied to TCR pairs. False discovery rates were estimated in a later analysis by permuting HLA or CMV assignments 20 times. In a later analysis, co-occurring TCRs were grouped using DBSCAN, with TCRdist sequence similarity added in when clustering inside HLA-allele-positive subsets. Repertoires with fewer than 30,000 or more than 120,000 public chains were left out of co-occurrence clustering, as were about 5 repertoires with anomalous nucleotide sharing. The clones in this table, taken by TCRdb from immuneACCESS, are in-frame only. Not every clone is retained; where verified, under half of the shortfall comes from an unresolved V gene, and the cause of the rest is unknown. D and trimming come from the DNA, and the V and J calls and clone size come from that table. A total of 150,000 to 200,000 clones appear in this sample, around 81% of them only once. The ten largest clonotypes hold 2.1% of the sample.

The cohort was made up of under 800 healthy bone marrow donors. All cohort members were sampled while nominally healthy, although unrecorded immune exposures were likely present. The donor was CMV seropositive and belonged to the group of over 250 seropositive cohort members. Every donor gave a peripheral blood sample, and the peripheral blood mononuclear cells from that sample were used for TCR beta sequencing. The Qiagen DNeasy Blood Extraction Kit was used to extract genomic DNA from the blood cell samples. For this clone: Its antigen remains undetermined. No base qualities exist here, and no much larger clone lies one base off it.

The paper's findings and limits, for the study overall: Because HLA typing was missing for some donors at each locus, association tests included only the typed subset. Broadly in line with IMGT annotations, most TCR beta V segments showed up in productive rearrangements about 87% or about 30% of the time in an earlier analysis of under 700 of the donors. A later analysis reported that several top co-occurrence clusters appeared linked to parvovirus B19, influenza, CMV and Epstein-Barr virus. The presence/absence analyses assumed that sequencing depth was roughly uniform across donors, and that assumption may not be true. In vitro tests confirmed that a few of the cytomegalovirus-associated TCR beta chains recognize cytomegalovirus antigens. The study gave a list of some 150 TCR beta chains associated with cytomegalovirus. Across donors, most TCR sequences were observed very rarely, whereas some public TCRs were present in many individuals. In a later genetic analysis, a missense DCLRE1C variant was associated with V-gene and J-gene trimming of TCR beta chains, and the association was replicated in an independent cohort. A further reported finding was that TCR beta sequences accurately predicted the HLA-A and HLA-B alleles for most subjects in the first cohort. Because counts were too low, about 18 rarely observed V segments, including chromosome 9 orphons, were left out of the earlier analysis of over 550 of the donors. The cohort was sequenced for TCR beta chains only, and without alpha or paired-chain data the features that could be detected were limited. According to a later analysis, TCR association rates differed among HLA loci, with DRB1 alleles showing the most associated TCRs and HLA-C alleles showing the fewest. Cytomegalovirus status was reported to be diagnosed by the classifier with high specificity and sensitivity in both the original and validation cohorts. In a later analysis, HLA-associated TCR beta chains showed more clonal expansion and lower generation probabilities than non-associated chains that were equally common. A later analysis found that most CMV-associated TCR beta chains appeared HLA-restricted, with HLA associations seemingly driven largely by CMV exposure. Linkage disequilibrium might explain the correlated functional status among segregating V segments, but an unknown experimental factor could not be ruled out. Specific HLA alleles were associated with roughly 17,000 TCR beta sequences at a false discovery rate of 0.05 in a later analysis. According to a later genetic analysis, donors in an Asian-associated ancestry cluster had fewer N-insertions in productive TCRs than the approximately 630-donor mean. Some IMGT-functional V segments, including TRBV6-2 and TRBV6-3, could not be distinguished by the 87-base-pair reads and were therefore excluded. The authors suggested that the approach could potentially be generalized to other disease states and immunological phenotypes. When HLA alleles, especially DR and DQ, strongly co-occurred, TCR associations were difficult to assign to individual alleles. The only immune exposure information available for the cohort was CMV serostatus. A cluster of highly shared sequence variants was judged likely to be a technical artifact of the sequencing pipeline.

The CDR3 sequence holds 14 residues, the cysteine and phenylalanine included. Solely the CDR3 DNA is kept, with 42 bases framed from the first base. The germline ends are 9 bases apart after V is trimmed by 0 bases and J by 5 bases. The germline V gene (reference sequence) provides CDR1 SGHNT and CDR2 YYREEE. Sequenced input: PBMCs. The rearrangement joined TRBV5-4 to TRBJ2-1; D gene: possibly TRBD2, on 5 matching bases. The sequence derives from a woman aged 18-29 years in good health and CMV-seropositive. This receptor carries the CDR3 CASSLGRVHNEQFF. The DNA reads as follows: TGTGCCAGCAGCTTGGGGCGGGTACACAATGAGCAGTTCTTC.